This TCR beta chain emerged from a study of monozygotic twins with inflammatory bowel disease. Broader study findings: Limited statistical power may explain no repertoire similarity difference between concordant and discordant twins.

About this clonotype: Its antigen is unidentified.

RNA in its total form was extracted from whole blood, and T cells were not sorted. The germline CDR1 and CDR2 sequences are SQVTM and ANQGSEA. CDR3 size: 14 residues. Per individual sample, eight separate reactions were used to make cDNA. TCRdb re-called the 5' RACE reads; every CDR3 protein appears as one record, without DNA. The data show just over 300,000 distinct CDR3 sequences, and the top ten clones hold over 5.5%. Sample: blood. The TCR was taken from a human donor with ulcerative colitis or Crohn's disease, or a healthy co-twin of an affected twin (not recorded which). This chain joins TRBV29-1 and TRBJ2-7; TCRdb picks TRBD2, but there is no DNA to check that call. The CDR3 reads CSVVSAGLAYEQYF.